This entry lists 18 T cell receptor beta chains sequenced from one sample in a study of blood T cells in healthy people across ages. It was with a sample-barcoded 5' primer and a J-beta primer mix that a second PCR of roughly 7 to 12 cycles was run. One entry per CDR3 protein, called by TCRdb with MiXCR from the 5' RACE reads. The table includes approximately 780,000 distinct CDR3 sequences, 20% to 30% detected once. Another study also made use of these data, one on T cells of mothers and their children.

What was sequenced was blood. The source of these receptors is a boy aged 5-17 years in good health.

The chain joins TRBV28 to TRBJ2-1; the D is unclear. This CDR3 is built from 12 residues. Trimming cost V 3 bases and J 7 bases, with 7 bases left between them. Looked up from germline, CDR1 is MDHEN and CDR2 is SYDVKM. CDR3 sequence reads: CASSFGQNEQFF. The CDR3 DNA reads as TGTGCCAGCAGTTTTGGCCAAAATGAGCAGTTCTTC.

The chain joins TRBV20-1 to TRBJ1-1, with D tentatively TRBD1 (6 bases). The CDR3 totals 16 residues. V was trimmed by 3 bases and J by 5 bases, leaving 22 bases between them. Germline CDR1 reads DFQATT; CDR2 reads SNEGSKA (reference sequence). CDR3 in amino acids: CSASEGSVRGGTEAFF. The DNA of the CDR3 is TGCAGTGCTAGTGAGGGGAGCGTGAGAGGGGGGACTGAAGCTTTCTTT.

The V and J genes are TRBV6-1 and TRBJ1-2; 10 bases agree with TRBD1. V shed 4 bases, J shed 4 bases, and the junction held 3 bases outside the gene matches. CDR3 length: 14 residues. Germline CDR1 and CDR2: MNHNS and SASEGT. The CDR3 here is CASSVGQGFYGYTF. In DNA form, the CDR3 reads TGTGCCAGCAGTGTGGGACAGGGGTTCTATGGCTACACCTTC.

This sequence joins TRBV24-1 and TRBJ2-7, with 10 bases that match TRBD1. With V trimmed by 5 bases and J by 7 bases, 10 bases remained unmatched. CDR3 length equals 15 residues. The germline V gene has CDR1 KGHDR and CDR2 SFDVKD. The CDR3 here is CATSAPRQGAQEQYF. In DNA, the CDR3 is TGTGCCACCAGTGCCCCTAGACAGGGGGCGCAGGAGCAGTACTTC.

The chain has TRBV30 and TRBJ2-3; the D is unclear. This CDR3 spans 11 amino acids. Germline CDR1 GTSNPN, CDR2 SVGIG (reference sequence). V was trimmed by 2 bases and J by 5 bases, leaving 5 bases between them. The CDR3 reads CAWSIRDTQYF. CDR3 DNA sequence: TGTGCCTGGAGTATCCGAGATACGCAGTATTTT.

The chain uses TRBV5-1 and TRBJ2-1, with 8 nucleotides matching TRBD2. V was pared by 4 bases and J by 4 bases, with 10 bases of the junction left unmatched. This CDR3 comprises 16 residues. Germline CDR1 reads SGHRS; CDR2 reads YFSETQ. The CDR3 DNA reads TGCGCCAGCAGCACGGGGGGGGCGGGGTCTTACAATGAGCAGTTCTTC. This sequence encodes CASSTGGAGSYNEQFF.

The gene calls are TRBV27 and TRBJ2-5; D may be TRBD2 (6 bases). The J call may be in error: the DNA end matches TRBJ2-7 better. This CDR3 has 17 amino acids. The germline gives CDR1 MNHEY, CDR2 SMNVEV (reference sequence). The CDR3 DNA reads as TGTGCCAGCAGCATTGGTGGGGTTAGGAGGGACTCCTACGAGCAGTACTTC. The encoded protein is CASSIGGVRRDSYEQYF.

J is TRBJ2-7 and V is TRBV4-1; TRBD2 matches at 7 bases. CDR1 is MGHRA and CDR2 is YSYEKL in the germline V gene. V gave up 0 bases and J gave up 3 bases; unmatched junction bases: 5. The CDR3 totals 15 residues. The DNA of the CDR3 is TGCGCCAGCAGCCAAGATTCCCAGCGGGGCTACGAGCAGTACTTC. Amino acids: CASSQDSQRGYEQYF.

This chain links TRBV5-1 with TRBJ2-2; TRBD1 agrees at 10 bases. The CDR3 contains 16 residues. V trimming: 4 bases; J trimming: 5 bases; junction bases outside the gene matches: 8. Germline V lookup: CDR1 SGHRS, CDR2 YFSETQ. The CDR3, as DNA: TGCGCCAGCAGCACCGGACAGGGGGACAAGACCGGGGAGCTGTTTTTT. Encoded protein: CASSTGQGDKTGELFF.

The sample holds many counts of this clonotype. The junction departs from germline at one end; a sequencing error may be responsible. The chain employs TRBV4-1 and TRBJ1-3; D is uncertain. Germline lookup yields CDR1 MGHRA and CDR2 YSYEKL. CDR3 size: 14 residues. Written as DNA, the CDR3 is TGCGCCAGCACCCAAACGGGGTCTGGAAACACCATATATTTT. Its translation: CASTQTGSGNTIYF.

This sequence joins TRBV6-6 and TRBJ1-2; no reliable D call. The germline CDR1 and CDR2 sequences are MNHNY and SVGAGI (reference sequence). V was pared by 5 bases and J by 5 bases, with 15 bases between. The CDR3 extends over 14 amino acids. CDR3 nucleotide sequence: TGTGCCAGCAGTGAGCCCGGAGGGTATTATGGCTACACCTTC. It encodes CASSEPGGYYGYTF.

There are many counts of this clonotype. This chain uses TRBV4-1 with TRBJ2-7; 7 bases match TRBD1. The length of the CDR3 is 19 residues. The V gene's germline CDR1 is MGHRA and CDR2 YSYEKL. J was trimmed by 0 bases and V by 3 bases; bases with no gene match: 17. The CDR3 region is CASSHPGLRTGFSSYEQYF. CDR3 nucleotides: TGCGCCAGCAGCCACCCCGGCCTGAGGACAGGTTTTTCCTCCTACGAGCAGTACTTC.

The chain employs TRBV5-5 and TRBJ1-5; D unresolved. CDR3 length equals 17 residues. Germline V lookup: CDR1 SGHKS, CDR2 YYEKEE (reference sequence). The V end lost 0 bases, the J end lost 0 bases, and 13 bases lay between the germline ends. In nucleotides, the CDR3 is TGTGCCAGCAGCTTGGGGTTAGGAGACTATAGCAATCAGCCCCAGCATTTT. Its protein is CASSLGLGDYSNQPQHF.

This clonotype has just a few counts. This sequence joins TRBV18 and TRBJ2-7; D is possibly TRBD2 (5 bases). V lost 5 bases, J lost 3 bases, and 8 bases lay in between. This CDR3 has 12 residues. Germline assignment: CDR1 KGHSH and CDR2 LQKENI. The CDR3 reads CASSATSYEQYF. The CDR3 nucleotides read TGTGCCAGCTCAGCTACTAGCTACGAGCAGTACTTC.

This clonotype has more than one count but fewer than ten. This chain uses TRBV20-1 with TRBJ2-5; the match to TRBD1 covers 7 bases. This CDR3 has 15 residues. V shed 6 bases, J shed 1 base, and the junction held 11 bases outside the gene matches. Germline assignment: CDR1 DFQATT and CDR2 SNEGSKA (reference sequence). The CDR3 DNA sequence: TGCAGTGCCAGGGGGTGGGGCAGGGCCCAAGAGACCCAGTACTTC. Its protein is CSARGWGRAQETQYF.

This clonotype was picked up a small number of times. The chain combines TRBV7-2 with TRBJ2-5; D is possibly TRBD1 or TRBD2 (5 bases each). V shed 5 bases and J shed 5 bases, with 21 bases lying between them. The CDR3 is 16 residues long. Looked up from germline, CDR1 is SGHTA and CDR2 is FQGNSA. The CDR3 DNA is TGTGCCAGCAGCCCCAGGACCGGGACCCTTCGGGAGACCCAGTACTTC. Translating it yields CASSPRTGTLRETQYF.

The chain joins TRBV6-6 to TRBJ2-7; D may be TRBD2 (7 bases). Trimming removed 2 bases at V and 0 bases at J, with 17 bases between. Germline V lookup: CDR1 MNHNY, CDR2 SVGAGI (reference sequence). The CDR3 extends over 17 amino acids. The CDR3 coding sequence is TGTGCCAGCAGTTACGATCCCGGGGGGCAGGACTCCTACGAGCAGTACTTC. The encoded protein is CASSYDPGGQDSYEQYF.

The chain recombines TRBV20-1 with TRBJ1-2, with no clear D. The germline V gene encodes CDR1 DFQATT and CDR2 SNEGSKA (reference sequence). The ends were cut back, 0 bases at V and 4 bases at J, with 9 bases in the middle. CDR3 length: 13 residues. CDR3 residues: CSARDNRFYGYTF. Written as DNA, the CDR3 is TGCAGTGCTAGAGATAACAGATTCTATGGCTACACCTTC.